This is a list of T cell receptor beta chains from one sample in a study of graft-versus-host responses after intestinal transplantation. Profiled with immunoSEQ multiplex PCR; TCRdb holds only in-frame clones, not every one. The table has fewer than 20,000 clones, under 85% seen once. Sequenced material: ileum tissue, taken about 430 days after intestinal transplant. The receptor source for this set is a human patient who received an intestinal transplant, so some T cells may come from the graft donor. CDR3s include the opening cysteine and the closing phenylalanine or tryptophan. Fields, in order: CDR3 DNA, CDR3 protein, D gene, V gene, J gene, clone size. A D gene is named only where the DNA matches it firmly. Rows may omit the clone size; those that give it use once, few, many or a size class.

DNA: TGTGCCAGCAGCTTGGTGGGACAGGGTACCGAGCAGTACTTC
CDR3: CASSLVGQGTEQYF
D: TRBD1
V: TRBV5-6
J: TRBJ2-7
size: .

DNA: TGTGCCAGCAGCTTAGGTGGGAACTCTGGGGCCAACGTCCTGACTTTC
CDR3: CASSLGGNSGANVLTF
D: .
V: TRBV7-3
J: TRBJ2-6
size: .

DNA: TGTGCCACCGGGCTAGCGGGGGGGCTCACCGGGGAGCTGTTTTTT
CDR3: CATGLAGGLTGELFF
D: TRBD2
V: TRBV15
J: TRBJ2-2
size: .

DNA: TGTGCCAGCAGCGTAGGATGGGGGACCATGAACACTGAAGCTTTCTTT
CDR3: CASSVGWGTMNTEAFF
D: .
V: TRBV9
J: TRBJ1-1
size: .

DNA: TGCGCCAGCAGCCCGAGCACAGATACGCAGTATTTT
CDR3: CASSPSTDTQYF
D: .
V: TRBV5-1
J: TRBJ2-3
size: .

DNA: TGTGCCAGCAGCCGAAATTCTCCTCGGAGGTCCTACGAGCAGTACTTC
CDR3: CASSRNSPRRSYEQYF
D: .
V: TRBV7-3
J: TRBJ2-7
size: .

DNA: TGTGCCAGCAGCTTAGCTACAAGACAGAATACCGATGGCTACACCTTC
CDR3: CASSLATRQNTDGYTF
D: .
V: TRBV7-9
J: TRBJ1-2
size: .

DNA: TGCAGCGTACGACAGGGGGGTCATGAGCAGTTCTTC
CDR3: CSVRQGGHEQFF
D: TRBD1
V: TRBV29-1
J: TRBJ2-1
size: .

DNA: TGTGCCAGCAGCCACGGGAAAAGTCTTAATGAAAAACTGTTTTTT
CDR3: CASSHGKSLNEKLFF
D: .
V: TRBV4-2
J: TRBJ1-4
size: .

DNA: TGTGCCAGCAGCGCCCGGGACGGTACCTACGAGCAGTACTTC
CDR3: CASSARDGTYEQYF
D: .
V: TRBV4-1
J: TRBJ2-7
size: few

DNA: TGTGCCAGCAGCCCAGGGGGTAGCGAGCAGTACTTC
CDR3: CASSPGGSEQYF
D: TRBD1
V: TRBV7-8
J: TRBJ2-7
size: once

DNA: TGTGCCAGCCAGACAGCCCTAGGAGGAGAAAAACTGTTTTTT
CDR3: CASQTALGGEKLFF
D: .
V: TRBV5-6
J: TRBJ1-4
size: .

DNA: TGTGCCAGTAGTATCATGGGGAGGCTTTATGGCTACACCTTC
CDR3: CASSIMGRLYGYTF
D: .
V: TRBV19
J: TRBJ1-2
size: .

DNA: TGTGCCAGTAGCCCGGGACAGGGTTTCTACGAGCAGTACTTC
CDR3: CASSPGQGFYEQYF
D: TRBD1
V: TRBV19
J: TRBJ2-7
size: few

DNA: TGTGCCAGCAAGGTCTCTGAAGCTTTCTTT
CDR3: CASKVSEAFF
D: .
V: TRBV6-1
J: TRBJ1-1
size: once

DNA: TGTGCCAGCAGTTCCGACAGGGTGGAGACCCAGTACTTC
CDR3: CASSSDRVETQYF
D: TRBD1
V: TRBV6-6
J: TRBJ2-5
size: .

DNA: TGTGCCACTGAAACGTCCGCAGAAATCTACGAGCAGTACTTC
CDR3: CATETSAEIYEQYF
D: .
V: TRBV6-1
J: TRBJ2-7
size: .

DNA: TGTGCCAGCAGCTCGAGCGGGGGGGAAGAGACCCAGTACTTC
CDR3: CASSSSGGEETQYF
D: TRBD2
V: TRBV11-2
J: TRBJ2-5
size: .

DNA: TGTGCCATCAGCGTCAGGGAGGAGGGCACCGGGGAGCTGTTTTTT
CDR3: CAISVREEGTGELFF
D: .
V: TRBV10-3
J: TRBJ2-2
size: .

DNA: TGTGCCAGCAGCAAATCTAGGGCCTCAGGGATGGACACCGGGGAGCTGTTTTTT
CDR3: CASSKSRASGMDTGELFF
D: .
V: TRBV21-1
J: TRBJ2-2
size: medium-sized

DNA: TGTGCCTGGAGAGCGGGGGGACCCGAAGAGACCCAGTACTTC
CDR3: CAWRAGGPEETQYF
D: TRBD2
V: TRBV30
J: TRBJ2-5
size: few

DNA: TGTGCCAGCAGGCCCGGGACAGGGGGCTACGAGCAGTACTTC
CDR3: CASRPGTGGYEQYF
D: TRBD1
V: TRBV6-1
J: TRBJ2-7
size: few

DNA: TGCAGCGTTGGTCGGAGGAAGGGAGGCGGCGGCTACACCTTC
CDR3: CSVGRRKGGGGYTF
D: .
V: TRBV29-1
J: TRBJ1-2
size: .

DNA: TGTGCCAGCAGCGTGGGCAGCGGGGGAACTTTCTACAATGAGCAGTTCTTC
CDR3: CASSVGSGGTFYNEQFF
D: TRBD2
V: TRBV5-4
J: TRBJ2-1
size: .

DNA: TGTGCTAGTGGTTCCCCCCCGGGGAGGTTGAACACTGAAGCTTTCTTT
CDR3: CASGSPPGRLNTEAFF
D: .
V: TRBV12-5
J: TRBJ1-1
size: .

DNA: TGTGCCAGCAGCTTAGAGGGAGTTGGTGACACTGAAGCTTTCTTT
CDR3: CASSLEGVGDTEAFF
D: .
V: TRBV7-8
J: TRBJ1-1
size: .

DNA: TGTGCCAGCAGCTTATTTGCGGGGGTCGGAGATACGCAGTATTTT
CDR3: CASSLFAGVGDTQYF
D: TRBD2
V: TRBV7-2
J: TRBJ2-3
size: .

DNA: TGTGCCAGCAGTGAAACCAACAGGGGGCGGTACGAGCAGTACTTC
CDR3: CASSETNRGRYEQYF
D: TRBD1
V: TRBV6-1
J: TRBJ2-7
size: .